The rows below give T cell receptor beta chains drawn from one sample of a study of cytomegalovirus exposure and HLA in healthy donors. The data were produced by immunoSEQ multiplex PCR, yet TCRdb's version contains in-frame clones alone and is incomplete. The sample holds 200,000 to 250,000 clones, almost 90% seen once. Material for sequencing was PBMCs. These receptors all stem from a woman between 18 and 29 years old in good health and CMV-seronegative. CDR3s include the opening cysteine and the closing phenylalanine or tryptophan. The D gene is left open where the match is weak. Size tells how often a clone was seen (once, few, many) or the class of an expanded clone, and some rows leave it out.

TRBD1 | TRBJ2-3 | TRBV5-1 | 17 | - | CASRSDREVEGTDTQYF | TGCGCCAGCAGATCCGACAGGGAAGTAGAGGGCACAGATACGCAGTATTTT
- | TRBJ2-1 | TRBV21-1 | 11 | many | CASSKGTGQFF | TGTGCCAGCAGCAAAGGGACAGGGCAGTTCTTC
- | TRBJ1-2 | TRBV7-8 | 14 | - | CASSPNNREGGYTF | TGTGCCAGCAGCCCGAACAACAGGGAAGGCGGCTACACCTTC
- | TRBJ2-7 | TRBV27 | 13 | - | CASSLGQHYEQYF | TGTGCCAGCAGTTTAGGACAGCACTACGAGCAGTACTTC
- | TRBJ2-1 | TRBV7-3 | 15 | once | CASSYSGGGMNEQFF | TGTGCCAGCAGCTATAGTGGGGGAGGAATGAATGAGCAGTTCTTC
- | TRBJ1-2 | TRBV5-1 | 14 | - | CASSHTRETALYTF | TGCGCCAGCAGCCACACTCGGGAAACGGCGCTCTACACCTTC
- | TRBJ2-1 | TRBV7-2 | 11 | once | CASSLGTWGFF | TGTGCCAGCAGCTTAGGGACATGGGGGTTCTTC
- | TRBJ2-7 | TRBV15 | 17 | once | CATSPEDPNRDIAEQYF | TGTGCCACCAGCCCGGAGGACCCGAACCGGGACATCGCCGAGCAGTACTTC
- | TRBJ2-5 | TRBV11-1 | 14 | - | CASRHEETLETQYF | TGTGCCAGCCGCCACGAGGAGACCCTAGAGACCCAGTACTTC
- | TRBJ2-5 | TRBV4-1 | 15 | once | CASSQHEGEVETQYF | TGCGCCAGCAGCCAACATGAAGGGGAAGTAGAGACCCAGTACTTC
- | TRBJ1-5 | TRBV18 | 16 | - | CASSPVTGSSNQPQHF | TGTGCCAGCTCACCGGTTACGGGGTCGAGCAATCAGCCCCAGCATTTT
TRBD1 | TRBJ2-3 | TRBV29-1 | 13 | - | CSVAGGQTDTQYF | TGCAGCGTTGCAGGGGGTCAAACAGATACGCAGTATTTT
TRBD2 | TRBJ2-2 | TRBV28 | 16 | - | CASSLTSGVYTGELFF | TGTGCCAGCAGTTTAACTAGCGGGGTATACACCGGGGAGCTGTTTTTT
- | TRBJ1-5 | TRBV6-9 | 17 | once | CASSSDSRDISNQPQHF | TGTGCCAGCAGTTCGGATTCTCGGGACATTAGCAATCAGCCCCAGCATTTT
TRBD2 | TRBJ2-1 | TRBV5-4 | 16 | once | CASSLAGTSGRGEQFF | TGTGCCAGCAGCTTGGCTGGGACTAGCGGGAGAGGGGAGCAGTTCTTC
TRBD1 | TRBJ1-2 | TRBV18 | 17 | - | CASSPSRDRDVNYGYTF | TGTGCCAGCTCACCGTCCCGGGACAGGGACGTTAACTATGGCTACACCTTC
TRBD1 | TRBJ2-2 | TRBV19 | 15 | - | CASVNSDRDTGELFF | TGTGCCAGTGTTAATTCGGACAGGGACACCGGGGAGCTGTTTTTT